Here is one TCR beta chain with its context. Its antigen is currently not known. Within one base of it there is no much larger clone, and no base qualities were kept. This specimen belongs to a study of radiotherapy plus CTLA-4 blockade in lung cancer (dated 2018 in TCRdb). About the full investigation: Among enrolled patients, 15% to 20% had an objective response and approximately 30% reached disease control.

Focal radiation therapy combined with CTLA-4 blockade (ipilimumab) was tested in patients with chemo-refractory metastatic non-small-cell lung cancer. The research as a whole found: The strongest predictors of response, as reported, were early dynamic changes in blood T cell clones along with a rise in serum interferon-beta after radiation. After treatment with radiotherapy and ipilimumab, TCR clones that came from tumors expanded in the peripheral blood.

The library was produced with the immunoSEQ multiplex PCR assay. TCRdb limited this immuneACCESS table to in-frame rearrangements with V and J called. A share of clones is missing; checked studies link under half to unresolved V genes, and the rest is unexplained. The sample records approximately 98,000 clones, roughly four fifths of which are singletons. The top ten constitute about 3.5% of the sample. The CDR3 starts with the cysteine, ends with the phenylalanine, and has 13 residues. The kept DNA is CDR3 alone, 39 bases in frame from the first base. V is clipped by 0 bases and J by 4 bases, and the sequence between their germline boundaries is 5 bases long. The germline V gene provides CDR1 MNHNS and CDR2 SASEGT.

The source was peripheral blood, collected from a patient treated with radiotherapy plus ipilimumab. The chain employs TRBV6-1 and TRBJ2-3; the D gene remains uncertain. The sequence was obtained from a human donor with non-small cell lung cancer who had a partial response to radiotherapy plus ipilimumab. The CDR3 protein is CASSEAPADTQYF. The nucleotide sequence is TGTGCCAGCAGTGAAGCCCCCGCAGATACGCAGTATTTT.